This T cell receptor (beta chain) was captured in a study of blood T cells in healthy people across ages. Comments on this clonotype: Its specificity is unknown.

Study-level results: Both naive CD4+ cell counts and diversity were greater in long-lived donors than in aged donors.

Researchers report isolating at least 7 million PBMCs per sample. A sample-barcoded 5' primer and a J-beta primer mix were used in a second PCR of roughly 7 to 11 cycles. One entry per CDR3 protein results from TCRdb running MiXCR on the 5' RACE reads. The sample consists of around 1.7 million distinct CDR3 sequences, about 28% of them appearing once. The V end was cut by 7 bases, the J end by 2 bases, with 15 bases between. The CDR3 extends over 14 amino acids. Per the germline V gene, CDR1 is MNHEY and CDR2 is SVGEGT. The chain combines TRBV6-2 or TRBV6-3 with TRBJ2-7; no reliable D call. This TCR derives from a woman in her twenties or thirties in good health. The sequenced material came from blood. The CDR3 loop reads CASTVHATTYEQYF. The CDR3 DNA sequence: TGTGCCAGCACTGTTCACGCTACAACCTACGAGCAGTACTTC.